The 13 T cell receptor beta chains in this list originate from one sample, sequenced in a study of blood T cell repertoires in COVID-19. Produced via immunoSEQ multiplex PCR; TCRdb's table is partial and in-frame only. Of roughly 400,000 clones listed, 85% to 90% are singletons. Sequences were obtained from PBMCs or T cells enriched from blood (not recorded which). The receptors were gathered from a man aged 30 to 39 who had recovered from COVID-19.

The CDR3 loop is CATSDLRGGANTGELFF. CDR3 DNA: TGTGCCACCAGTGATTTAAGAGGGGGCGCGAACACCGGGGAGCTGTTTTTT. The chain has TRBV24-1 and TRBJ2-2; 7 bases fit TRBD1. The ends lost 1 base at V and 0 bases at J; junction bases unmatched: 4. This CDR3 has 17 residues. Germline assignment: CDR1 KGHDR and CDR2 SFDVKD.

This CDR3 is CASSTQGLAGVDEQFF. CDR3 bases: TGTGCCAGCAGCACCCAAGGACTAGCGGGAGTTGACGAGCAGTTCTTC. The V call is TRBV9, the J call TRBJ2-1, with 13 positions matching TRBD2. CDR1 and CDR2 (germline): SGDLS, YYNGEE. The CDR3 spans 16 residues. V shed 4 bases and J 10 bases; nucleotides not matched to a gene: 11.

This clone was observed a single time. The chain combines TRBV2 with TRBJ2-7; D not certain. Trimming left V 5 bases short and J 6 bases short, with 8 bases between. CDR1 and CDR2 (germline): SNHLY, FYNNEI. This CDR3 is built from 11 residues. The CDR3 DNA follows: TGTGCCAGCAGTTATTTTTTCGAGCAGTACTTC. Amino acids: CASSYFFEQYF. Complete variable domain (other parts from reference TRBV2 and TRBJ2-7): EPEVTQTPSHQVTQMGQEVILRCVPISNHLYFYWYRQILGQKVEFLVSFYNNEISEKSEIFDDQFSVERPDGSNFTLKIRSTKLEDSAMYFCASSYFFEQYFGPGTRLTVT.

Remarks on this clone: The junction departs from the called germline gene at one end, perhaps through a read error. The chain has TRBV27 and TRBJ1-2; a weak D match, TRBD1 (5 bases). The germline gives CDR1 MNHEY, CDR2 SMNVEV (reference sequence). The CDR3 is made up of 10 amino acids. The CDR3 DNA reads TGCCAGGGCTCCTTGCTTGGCTACACCTTC. It codes for CQGSLLGYTF.

CDR3 protein: CASSHGQGASGELFF. CDR3 DNA: TGTGCCAGCAGTCACGGACAGGGGGCGTCCGGGGAGCTGTTTTTT. This rearrangement joins TRBV11-2 to TRBJ2-2, with 11 positions matching TRBD1. CDR3 size: 15 residues. The V gene end was trimmed by 6 bases and the J gene end by 6 bases; junction bases not matched to a gene: 6. Germline V gene lookup returns CDR1 SGHAT and CDR2 FQNNGV.

V gene TRBV28 combines with J gene TRBJ2-2, with 15 bases lining up with TRBD2. V trimming: 6 bases; J trimming: 6 bases; junction bases outside the gene matches: 8. Per the germline V gene, CDR1 is MDHEN and CDR2 is SYDVKM. The CDR3 length is 17 residues. The CDR3 sequence is CASRDERTSGRAGELFF. The CDR3 DNA is TGTGCCAGCAGGGACGAGAGGACTAGCGGGAGGGCCGGGGAGCTGTTTTTT.

The chain employs TRBV10-3 and TRBJ1-5; 8 bases align to TRBD1. Trimming removed 6 bases from V and 6 bases from J; junction bases left unmatched: 10. Germline lookup yields CDR1 ENHRY and CDR2 SYGVKD. The CDR3 has 15 residues. The CDR3 is CAISGTGGGSQPQHF. CDR3 DNA: TGTGCCATCAGCGGTACAGGGGGGGGAAGTCAGCCCCAGCATTTT.

The chain carries TRBV10-3 and TRBJ2-1, with a weak D call TRBD1 (5 bases). Germline lookup yields CDR1 ENHRY and CDR2 SYGVKD. This CDR3 is built from 15 residues. V was trimmed by 7 bases and J by 1 base, leaving 14 bases between them. This chain's CDR3 is CAIMQGEGSYNEQFF. The CDR3, as DNA: TGTGCCATCATGCAAGGGGAAGGATCCTACAATGAGCAGTTCTTC.

The rearrangement joins TRBV5-1 to TRBJ1-3, with 7 bases that match TRBD1. The CDR3 is 16 amino acids. Germline CDR1 is SGHRS and CDR2 is YFSETQ. V shed 0 bases and J 0 bases; nucleotides not matched to a gene: 3. The CDR3: CASSLGDSTSGNTIYF. The CDR3 DNA is TGCGCCAGCAGCTTGGGGGACAGCACCTCTGGAAACACCATATATTTT. Full variable domain (remainder filled in from reference TRBV5-1 and TRBJ1-3): KAGVTQTPRYLIKTRGQQVTLSCSPISGHRSVSWYQQTPGQGLQFLFEYFSETQRNKGNFPGRFSGRQFSNSRSEMNVSTLELGDSALYLCASSLGDSTSGNTIYFGEGSWLTVV.

Regarding this clone: Other DNA variants within this sample encode the same CDR3. In DNA, the CDR3 is TGTGCCAGTAGTATAGTCGAGGGGGCTGGCAATCAGCCCCAGCATTTT. Translated: CASSIVEGAGNQPQHF. The V call is TRBV19, the J call TRBJ1-5; 7 bases match TRBD1. The germline CDR1 and CDR2 sequences are LNHDA and SQIVND (reference sequence). The CDR3 spans 16 residues. V shed 1 base and J 2 bases; nucleotides not matched to a gene: 5. Based on the CDR3 plus reference TRBV19 and TRBJ1-5, the full variable domain is DGGITQSPKYLFRKEGQNVTLSCEQNLNHDAMYWYRQDPGQGLRLIYYSQIVNDFQKGDIAEGYSVSREKKESFPLTVTSAQKNPTAFYLCASSIVEGAGNQPQHFGDGTRLSIL.

The J gene is TRBJ2-7, the V gene TRBV24-1, with D possibly matching TRBD2 (6 bases). Per the germline V gene, CDR1 is KGHDR and CDR2 is SFDVKD. The CDR3 runs to 15 residues. V dropped 6 bases and J dropped 4 bases, with 18 bases sitting between them. Written as DNA, the CDR3 is TGTGCCACCAGTAAAACCGGGACTCAGCCGTACGAGCAGTACTTC. This sequence encodes CATSKTGTQPYEQYF.

This chain uses TRBV10-1 with TRBJ2-2; the match to TRBD2 covers 8 bases. The CDR3 sequence is 15 residues long. Germline assignment: CDR1 WNHNN and CDR2 SYGVQD (reference sequence). Losses at the gene ends were 3 bases for V and 5 bases for J; bases not matched to a gene: 5. The CDR3 coding sequence is TGCGCCAGCAGTGACGCGGGAGGAAGGACCGGGGAGCTGTTTTTT. This sequence encodes CASSDAGGRTGELFF.

J is TRBJ1-2 and V is TRBV3-1 (or the pseudogene TRBV3-2); D unresolved. The CDR3 is 14 residues long. V was shortened by 5 bases and J by 6 bases, with 16 bases between the two germline ends. Germline CDR1 LGHDT, CDR2 YNNKEL (reference sequence). The CDR3, as DNA: TGTGCCAGCAGCTCACTTTTCCCGGTCCATGGCTACACCTTC. Protein sequence: CASSSLFPVHGYTF.